This T cell receptor (beta chain) was sequenced during a study of shared clonotypes between healthy human individuals. The data were produced by immunoSEQ multiplex PCR, yet TCRdb's version contains in-frame clones alone and is incomplete. In the table there are approximately 2.5 million clones, approximately 93% of which are singletons. CDR1 and CDR2 from the germline V gene are GTSNPN and SVGIG (reference sequence). V gave up 1 base and J gave up 6 bases, with 6 bases separating them. The CDR3 totals 12 residues. The sequence was collected from a man in his late teens or twenties in good health. Some clones in this sample may be carry-over from other donors' samples. Sequenced input: naive CD4+ T cells from PBMCs. Specified subset: CD45RA+ positively selected. This chain links TRBV30 with TRBJ2-2, with D hard to call. CDR3 sequence: CAWSDSPGELFF. DNA for the CDR3: TGTGCCTGGAGTGACTCTCCCGGGGAGCTGTTTTTT.